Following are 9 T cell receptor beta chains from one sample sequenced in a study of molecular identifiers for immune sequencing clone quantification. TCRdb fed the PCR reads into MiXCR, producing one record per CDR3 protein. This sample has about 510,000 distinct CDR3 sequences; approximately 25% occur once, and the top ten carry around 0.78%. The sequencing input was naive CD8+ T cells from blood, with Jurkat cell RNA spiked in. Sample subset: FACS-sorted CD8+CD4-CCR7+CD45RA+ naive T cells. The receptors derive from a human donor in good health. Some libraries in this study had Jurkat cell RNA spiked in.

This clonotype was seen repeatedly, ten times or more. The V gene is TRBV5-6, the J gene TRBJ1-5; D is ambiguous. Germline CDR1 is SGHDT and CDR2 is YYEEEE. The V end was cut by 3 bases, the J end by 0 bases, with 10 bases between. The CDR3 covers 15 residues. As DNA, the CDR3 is TGTGCCAGCAGCTACCGACGGTCTAGCAATCAGCCCCAGCATTTT. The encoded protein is CASSYRRSSNQPQHF.

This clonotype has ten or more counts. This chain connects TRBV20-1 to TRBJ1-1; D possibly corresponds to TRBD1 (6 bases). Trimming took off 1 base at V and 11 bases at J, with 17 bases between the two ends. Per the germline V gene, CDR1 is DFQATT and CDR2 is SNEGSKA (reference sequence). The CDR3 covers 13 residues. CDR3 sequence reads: CSARGGPGFWAFF. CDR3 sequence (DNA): TGCAGTGCTAGAGGGGGGCCGGGGTTTTGGGCTTTCTTT.

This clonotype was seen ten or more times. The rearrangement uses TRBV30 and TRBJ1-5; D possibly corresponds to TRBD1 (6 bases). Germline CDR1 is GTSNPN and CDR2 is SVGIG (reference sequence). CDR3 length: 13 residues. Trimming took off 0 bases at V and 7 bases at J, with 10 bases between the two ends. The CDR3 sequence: CAWSVGGSQPQHF. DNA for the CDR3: TGTGCCTGGAGTGTAGGGGGTTCCCAGCCCCAGCATTTT.

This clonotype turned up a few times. CDR3 in amino acids: CASSPLGGGEQPQHF. CDR3 in DNA: TGTGCCAGCAGTCCGTTGGGAGGGGGCGAGCAGCCCCAGCATTTT. The J gene is TRBJ1-5, the V gene TRBV27, with 7 bases fitting TRBD1. CDR3 length equals 15 residues. Germline CDR1 reads MNHEY; CDR2 reads SMNVEV (reference sequence). Unmatched junction bases numbered 11, after V lost 5 bases and J lost 7 bases.

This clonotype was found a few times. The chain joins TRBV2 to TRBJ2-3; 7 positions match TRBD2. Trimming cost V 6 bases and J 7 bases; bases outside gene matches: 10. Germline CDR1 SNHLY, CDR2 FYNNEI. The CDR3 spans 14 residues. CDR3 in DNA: TGTGCCAGCAGCCGGACTAGTGAGCCCCATACGCAGTATTTT. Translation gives CASSRTSEPHTQYF.

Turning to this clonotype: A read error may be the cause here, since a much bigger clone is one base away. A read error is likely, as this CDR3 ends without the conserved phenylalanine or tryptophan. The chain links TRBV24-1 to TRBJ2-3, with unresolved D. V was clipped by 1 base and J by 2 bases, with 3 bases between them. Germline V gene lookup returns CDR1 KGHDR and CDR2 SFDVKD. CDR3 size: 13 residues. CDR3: CATSDFHTDTQYL. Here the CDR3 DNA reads TGTGCCACCAGTGATTTCCACACAGATACGCAGTATCTT.

The CDR3 loop is CASSSWASGRAYNEQFF. As DNA, the CDR3 is TGCGCCAGCAGCTCGTGGGCTAGCGGGAGGGCCTACAATGAGCAGTTCTTC. The V and J genes are TRBV5-1 and TRBJ2-1; 12 nucleotides agree with TRBD2. V was clipped by 3 bases and J by 2 bases; unmatched bases: 6. The CDR3 has 17 residues. Germline loops: CDR1 SGHRS, CDR2 YFSETQ.

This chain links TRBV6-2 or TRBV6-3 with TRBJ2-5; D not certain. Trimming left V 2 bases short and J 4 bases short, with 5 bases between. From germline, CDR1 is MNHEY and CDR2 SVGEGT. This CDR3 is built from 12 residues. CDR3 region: CASSYPSETQYF. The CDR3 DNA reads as TGTGCCAGCAGTTACCCCTCAGAGACCCAGTACTTC.

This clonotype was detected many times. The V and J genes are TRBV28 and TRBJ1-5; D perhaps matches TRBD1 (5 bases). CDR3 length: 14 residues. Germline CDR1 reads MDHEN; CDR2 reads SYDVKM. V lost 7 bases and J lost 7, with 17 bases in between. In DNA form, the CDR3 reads TGTGCCAGCACAGGACTCCAGGAGGGGCAGCCCCAGCATTTT. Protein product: CASTGLQEGQPQHF.